The present T cell receptor (beta chain) was sequenced within a study of cytomegalovirus exposure and HLA in healthy donors. Study results and limitations: There were some public TCRs occurring in many donors, but most TCR sequences were rare. Through in vitro validation, three CMV-associated chains were shown to be specific for CMV antigens.

Only in-frame clones appear in the TCRdb table, and some are missing; sequencing was by immunoSEQ multiplex PCR. The sample contains about 160,000 clones, roughly 80% of which appear only once. Germline lookup yields CDR1 SGHKS and CDR2 YYEKEE (reference sequence). Trimming took 5 bases from V and 5 from J; bases not matched to a gene: 6. The CDR3 has 14 amino acids. Concerning this clone itself: As yet, its antigen is unknown.

The clonotype comes from a young man in good health and CMV-seropositive. What was sequenced was PBMCs. The genes are TRBV5-5 and TRBJ1-4, with 7 bases matching TRBD1. In DNA, the CDR3 is TGTGCCAGCAGTCGGGACAGTTTCAATGAAAAACTGTTTTTT. Amino acid sequence: CASSRDSFNEKLFF.